These 26 T cell receptor beta chains originate from one sample sequenced in a study of PD-1 blockade in classical Hodgkin lymphoma. All patients experienced relapse after autologous stem cell transplantation, and brentuximab vedotin exposure was variable. Sequencing used immunoSEQ multiplex PCR; TCRdb keeps in-frame clones, though not all of them. The sample consists of 95,000 to 120,000 clones, approximately 90% of them appearing once. The input for sequencing was peripheral blood mononuclear cells (PBMCs), taken before the second cycle of nivolumab. The receptors here all came from a human donor with classical Hodgkin lymphoma.

J is TRBJ2-1 and V is TRBV19, with D tentatively TRBD1 (6 bases). V lost 6 bases and J lost 3, with 9 bases in between. The germline CDR1 and CDR2 sequences are LNHDA and SQIVND (reference sequence). The CDR3 contains 13 residues. The CDR3 here is CASSGQFYNEQFF. In DNA, the CDR3 is TGTGCCAGTAGCGGACAGTTCTACAATGAGCAGTTCTTC.

J is TRBJ1-5 and V is TRBV6-5; no reliable D call. Germline CDR1 MNHEY, CDR2 SVGAGI. The V and J ends lost 4 bases and 4 bases respectively, with 14 bases between them. This CDR3 spans 15 amino acids. The CDR3 DNA reads TGTGCCAGCAGTTTCCGGGCCAACGCAAATCAGCCCCAGCATTTT. As protein: CASSFRANANQPQHF.

The rearrangement links TRBV7-2 to TRBJ1-2; D is perhaps TRBD1 (5 bases). V was cut by 5 bases and J by 5 bases, with 15 bases left in between. The CDR3 is 14 residues long. The germline gives CDR1 SGHTA, CDR2 FQGNSA. The CDR3 DNA reads as TGTGCCAGCAGCCCGACAGCCCTCGAGTATGGCTACACCTTC. As protein: CASSPTALEYGYTF. Looking up the rest from reference TRBV7-2 and TRBJ1-2 gives the full variable domain: GAGVSQSPSNKVTEKGKDVELRCDPISGHTALYWYRQSLGQGLEFLIYFQGNSAPDKSGLPSDRFSAERTGGSVSTLTIQRTQQEDSAVYLCASSPTALEYGYTFGSGTRLTVV.

This clone was seen only once. The genes are TRBV7-7 and TRBJ1-4, with D unresolved. Trimming shortened V by 8 bases and J by 7 bases, and 14 bases separated the two germline ends. The CDR3 contains 13 residues. CDR1 is SSHAT and CDR2 is FNYEAQ in the germline V gene (reference sequence). This CDR3 is CASSTGRSEKLFF. Here the CDR3 DNA reads TGTGCCAGCTCGACTGGTCGTAGTGAAAAACTGTTTTTT.

V and J are TRBV7-9 and TRBJ2-1, with 7 bases that match TRBD2. Germline values: CDR1 SEHNR, CDR2 FQNEAQ (reference sequence). The CDR3 consists of 16 residues. The ends lost 2 bases at V and 5 bases at J; junction bases unmatched: 9. CDR3: CASSLRERDLNNEQFF. The CDR3 region has the DNA TGTGCCAGCAGCTTACGGGAGCGGGACCTCAACAATGAGCAGTTCTTC. The whole variable domain, filled in from reference TRBV7-9 and TRBJ2-1, reads DTGVSQNPRHKITKRGQNVTFRCDPISEHNRLYWYRQTLGQGPEFLTYFQNEAQLEKSRLLSDRFSAERPKGSFSTLEIQRTEQGDSAMYLCASSLRERDLNNEQFFGPGTRLTVL.

The chain joins TRBV6-5 to TRBJ2-7; D tentatively fits TRBD1 or TRBD2 (5 bases each). Trimming cost V 2 bases and J 3 bases, with 11 bases left between them. The CDR3 runs 14 residues. The V gene's germline CDR1 is MNHEY and CDR2 SVGAGI. As DNA, the CDR3 is TGTGCCAGCAGTTACGTGGGGGAAATCTACGAGCAGTACTTC. The encoded protein is CASSYVGEIYEQYF.

The rearrangement uses TRBV18 and TRBJ2-7; D not certain. This CDR3 region has 13 residues. V was pared by 0 bases and J by 3 bases, with 6 bases between. Germline-derived CDR1 and CDR2 are KGHSH and LQKENI. For the CDR3, the DNA is TGTGCCAGCTCACCACCGAGCCTCTACGAGCAGTACTTC. Encoded protein: CASSPPSLYEQYF.

The J gene is TRBJ2-1, the V gene TRBV29-1; 9 bases map to TRBD2. The germline CDR1 and CDR2 sequences are SQVTM and ANQGSEA. The CDR3 length is 13 residues. V gave up 5 bases and J gave up 7 bases; unmatched junction bases: 6. The CDR3 loop reads CSVSTSGLNEQFF. Written as DNA, the CDR3 is TGCAGCGTTTCCACTAGCGGGCTAAATGAGCAGTTCTTC.

The chain is built from TRBV5-6 and TRBJ2-1; tentatively, D is TRBD2 (5 bases). V shed 0 bases and J shed 8 bases, with 12 bases lying between them. The germline gives CDR1 SGHDT, CDR2 YYEEEE. CDR3 size: 14 residues. CDR3 coding DNA: TGTGCCAGCAGCTTGGAACCCCCTAGCTATGAGCAGTTCTTC. Its protein is CASSLEPPSYEQFF.

V usage is TRBV21-1 and J usage is TRBJ2-6; TRBD2, the D gene given by the table, was not confirmed from the DNA. TRBV21-1 is flagged as a pseudogene. This CDR3 has 16 amino acids. The CDR3 DNA reads TGTGCCAGCAGCAAAGCGAGGGAAGCTGGGGCCAACGTCCTGACTTTC. Amino acids: CASSKAREAGANVLTF.

This chain joins TRBV29-1 and TRBJ1-1; no clear D gene. Germline CDR1 is SQVTM and CDR2 is ANQGSEA. Trimming removed 1 base from V and 3 bases from J, with 15 bases in between. This CDR3 contains 15 residues. The CDR3 reads CSVEVRGRMYTEAFF. The CDR3 DNA reads as TGCAGCGTTGAAGTCAGAGGCAGGATGTACACTGAAGCTTTCTTT. Full variable domain (outside the CDR3, taken from reference TRBV29-1 and TRBJ1-1): SAVISQKPSRDICQRGTSLTIQCQVDSQVTMMFWYRQQPGQSLTLIATANQGSEATYESGFVIDKFPISRPNLTFSTLTVSNMSPEDSSIYLCSVEVRGRMYTEAFFGQGTRLTVV.

V and J are TRBV7-2 and TRBJ2-3; D is unresolved. The V gene's germline CDR1 is SGHTA and CDR2 FQGNSA. V lost 5 bases and J lost 1, with 7 bases in between. CDR3 length equals 13 residues. The CDR3 DNA reads TGTGCCAGCAGCCAACAGCGCACAGATACGCAGTATTTT. Protein sequence: CASSQQRTDTQYF. Full variable domain (rest looked up from reference TRBV7-2 and TRBJ2-3): GAGVSQSPSNKVTEKGKDVELRCDPISGHTALYWYRQSLGQGLEFLIYFQGNSAPDKSGLPSDRFSAERTGGSVSTLTIQRTQQEDSAVYLCASSQQRTDTQYFGPGTRLTVL.

This chain uses TRBV7-6 with TRBJ1-3, with D unclear. V gave up 8 bases and J gave up 1 base, with 12 bases separating them. CDR3 length equals 14 residues. Germline values: CDR1 SGHVS, CDR2 FNYEAQ. The CDR3: CASQGIASGNTIYF. The CDR3 DNA follows: TGTGCCAGCCAAGGCATTGCTTCTGGAAACACCATATATTTT.

V and J are TRBV5-8 and TRBJ1-2; D is unclear. The ends were cut back, 4 bases at V and 7 bases at J, with 14 bases in the middle. Germline CDR1 reads SGHTS; CDR2 reads YDEGEE. The CDR3 sequence is 13 residues long. The CDR3: CASSPRGVAGYTF. The CDR3 region has the DNA TGTGCCAGCAGCCCAAGAGGTGTGGCTGGCTACACCTTC.

The chain combines TRBV7-8 with TRBJ2-2, with a weak D call TRBD2 (6 bases). Germline assignment: CDR1 SGHVS and CDR2 FQNEAQ. V dropped 4 bases and J dropped 4 bases, with 7 bases sitting between them. The CDR3 extends over 13 amino acids. The CDR3, as DNA: TGTGCCAGCAGCTGGGACTCCACCGGGGAGCTGTTTTTT. It translates to CASSWDSTGELFF. The full variable domain, with the rest looked up from reference TRBV7-8 and TRBJ2-2, is GAGVSQSPRYKVAKRGQDVALRCDPISGHVSLFWYQQALGQGPEFLTYFQNEAQLDKSGLPSDRFFAERPEGSVSTLKIQRTQQEDSAVYLCASSWDSTGELFFGEGSRLTVL.

This chain links TRBV7-2 with TRBJ2-7; a possible D gene is TRBD1 (6 bases). The V end lost 5 bases, the J end lost 4 bases, and 15 bases lay between the germline ends. CDR1 and CDR2 from the germline V gene are SGHTA and FQGNSA. This CDR3 contains 14 residues. The CDR3 region has the DNA TGTGCCAGCAGCGTGGACAGAAAATTTTACGAGCAGTACTTC. Its translation is CASSVDRKFYEQYF.

The rearrangement joins TRBV9 to TRBJ2-1, with TRBD2 matching over 14 bases. V lost 4 bases, J lost 0 bases, and 3 bases stayed unmatched. The CDR3 spans 17 residues. Per germline, CDR1 SGDLS and CDR2 YYNGEE. CDR3 amino acids: CASSYGLAGGSYNEQFF. CDR3 sequence (DNA): TGTGCCAGCAGCTACGGACTAGCGGGAGGCTCCTACAATGAGCAGTTCTTC.

The chain couples TRBV10-1 to TRBJ1-2, with TRBD1 as a possible D gene (5 bases). CDR1 and CDR2 from the germline V gene are WNHNN and SYGVQD (reference sequence). V gave up 0 bases and J gave up 5 bases, with 13 bases separating them. The CDR3 contains 15 residues. The CDR3 reads CASSESGTGSYGYTF. CDR3 in DNA: TGCGCCAGCAGTGAGTCGGGAACAGGCTCTTATGGCTACACCTTC.

V and J are TRBV6-5 and TRBJ2-1; possible D gene TRBD1, 6 bases. Germline V gives CDR1 MNHEY, CDR2 SVGAGI. The CDR3 runs 11 residues. V lost 8 bases, J lost 8 bases, and 10 bases lay in between. In DNA form, the CDR3 reads TGTGCCAGCCACAGGGCCCATGAGCAGTTCTTC. Protein: CASHRAHEQFF.

The chain couples TRBV10-2 to TRBJ2-4; D is unclear. The germline V and J ends were trimmed by 3 bases and 0 bases, with 15 bases remaining between them. Germline loops: CDR1 WSHSY, CDR2 SAAADI. The CDR3 length is 17 residues. The CDR3 coding sequence is TGCGCCAGCAGTGATTTGCAGGCCCAGCTAGCCAAAAACATTCAGTACTTC. This codes for CASSDLQAQLAKNIQYF.

The rearrangement uses TRBV19 and TRBJ1-1; TRBD1 matches at 7 bases. V shed 1 base and J 5 bases; nucleotides not matched to a gene: 7. CDR1 is LNHDA and CDR2 is SQIVND in the germline V gene (reference sequence). CDR3 length: 15 amino acids. CDR3 DNA sequence: TGTGCCAGTAGTATAGTGGCAGGGGGGAATACTGAAGCTTTCTTT. Residues: CASSIVAGGNTEAFF. Filled out from reference TRBV19 and TRBJ1-1, the complete variable domain reads DGGITQSPKYLFRKEGQNVTLSCEQNLNHDAMYWYRQDPGQGLRLIYYSQIVNDFQKGDIAEGYSVSREKKESFPLTVTSAQKNPTAFYLCASSIVAGGNTEAFFGQGTRLTVV.

This chain connects TRBV6-5 to TRBJ1-2; D call uncertain. The germline CDR1 and CDR2 sequences are MNHEY and SVGAGI. This CDR3 spans 14 amino acids. V was trimmed by 7 bases and J by 2 bases, leaving 14 bases between them. CDR3 sequence reads: CASNKGGGNYGYTF. CDR3 DNA: TGTGCCAGCAACAAGGGCGGCGGGAACTATGGCTACACCTTC.

In DNA form, the CDR3 reads TGTGCCAGCGGGGCCGTCGGGCGTGGCTTCTACGAGCAGTACTTC. Translation: CASGAVGRGFYEQYF. The J gene is TRBJ2-7, the V gene TRBV6-5; weak D call: TRBD1 (5 bases). CDR3 size: 15 residues. CDR1 is MNHEY, CDR2 SVGAGI, per germline. Trimming left V 8 bases short and J 3 bases short, with 20 bases between.

The chain has TRBV6-5 and TRBJ1-5; perhaps TRBD1 as D (5 bases). The CDR3 contains 13 residues. V dropped 6 bases and J dropped 4 bases, with 10 bases sitting between them. Germline CDR1 MNHEY, CDR2 SVGAGI. In DNA form, the CDR3 reads TGTGCCAGCAGCGCCAAGGGGAATCAGCCCCAGCATTTT. It encodes CASSAKGNQPQHF.

The chain is built from TRBV7-2 and TRBJ1-2; the D gene is possibly TRBD1 (5 bases). The ends were cut back, 1 base at V and 8 bases at J, with 11 bases in the middle. This CDR3 spans 13 amino acids. From germline, CDR1 is SGHTA and CDR2 FQGNSA. The CDR3 loop is CASSLGVGGGYTF. Here the CDR3 DNA reads TGTGCCAGCAGCTTAGGCGTCGGGGGGGGCTACACCTTC.

The gene calls are TRBV7-8 and TRBJ1-4; a possible D gene is TRBD1 (5 bases). Trimming took 5 bases from V and 5 from J, leaving 15 bases between them. The length of the CDR3 is 15 residues. CDR1 and CDR2 (germline): SGHVS, FQNEAQ. CDR3 sequence (DNA): TGTGCCAGCAGCCAAGGAGGGGCGAGGAATGAAAAACTGTTTTTT. Translating gives CASSQGGARNEKLFF.